This record looks at one TCR beta chain sequence and its context. This clone appeared a single time. Its antigen remains undetermined. No much larger clone is present one base from it, and per-base qualities are unavailable. These data originate in a study of T cell responses to AZD1222 COVID-19 vaccine (dated by TCRdb to about 2021). Concerning the study at large: TCR sequencing covered roughly 230 trial participants: 200 to 220 given two doses of AZD1222 and about 26 given two doses of MenACWY control vaccine. Trial participants were enrolled by age into subgroups of 18-55, 56-69 and 70-plus years, and around 150, 28 and 57 TCR-sequenced participants, respectively, were included in these subgroups. General findings and caveats noted by the study authors: A significant rise in spike-specific TCR breadth and depth was observed after two AZD1222 doses relative to day 0 and relative to MenACWY recipients. Vaccine-associated CD4 TCRs spanned the whole spike protein, with dominant responses in regions 160-218 and 743-854. Most participants were white British and females outnumbered males, and the authors suggested that clonal diversity may have been underestimated. Because no day 14 peak-response samples were available, repertoires were characterized only after the peak T cell response. Reportedly, close to half of the unique spike-specific TCRs recognized epitopes lying outside the regions that are mutated in the B.1.351 and B.1.1.7 variants. Conclusions about previously exposed vaccinees are limited, since just five or six AZD1222 recipients were seropositive for SARS-CoV-2 at baseline. The 56-69-year group was small, and its depth increase did not reach significance, likely because of low power.

The CDR3 regions of human TCRbeta chains were analyzed by immunosequencing. From the authors' description of their analysis: TCRs in the repertoires were compared against a reference library of SARS-CoV-2-specific TCRs that had been generated with the MIRA antigen-specificity platform. Breadth was defined as the fraction of unique TCRs that were SARS-CoV-2-associated, and depth was defined as the fraction of total T cells that were SARS-CoV-2-associated. Using the MIRA data, each spike-specific TCR was assigned both to the spike region to which the TCR was reactive and to a CD4 or CD8 class. Log10-transformed breadth and depth values were compared by one-way ANOVA with Sidak's multiple comparisons tests. In its TCRdb copy, this immuneACCESS table keeps in-frame sequences only and misses some clones. Where compared with another copy, unresolved V genes explain less than half of these, and the others have no known cause. V and J calls and clone size are as listed in that table; D and trimming were resolved from the DNA. Within this sample are around 190,000 clones, with almost 90% of them counted one time only. The ten largest clones capture around 10% of the sample.

The time point label, read with the paper, signifies: about 28 days (+/-7) after the second vaccine dose. Because spike-specific TCR depth and breadth did not differ between the two schedules, AZD1222 recipients who got a second dose at roughly 4 weeks were pooled with those who got a second dose at roughly 12 weeks. Vaccinee samples came from UK trials COV001 and COV002, including a single-blind randomized controlled phase 2/3 trial of AZD1222 (ChAdOx1 nCoV-19) in healthy adults. For TCRbeta chain sequencing, PBMC samples from trial participants were taken at day 0 and at day 28 after the second dose. CDR1 and CDR2 are drawn from the germline V gene (reference sequence): SGHKS, YYEKEE. V drops 4 bases and J drops 6 bases, leaving 14 bases in between. Measured from the cysteine to the phenylalanine, the CDR3 is 14 residues long. The sequence is cut down to CDR3 DNA, 42 bases in frame from base 1.

This receptor chain uses TRBV5-5 and TRBJ1-5, and the D gene may be TRBD1, 6 bases matching. Sample: peripheral blood, taken 28 days after the second AZD1222 dose. This clonotype was sampled from an adult who received the AZD1222 COVID-19 vaccine. At the DNA level, the sequence is TGTGCCAGCAGCCATGCAGGGGATGGTCAGCCCCAGCATTTT. Protein translation: CASSHAGDGQPQHF. Beyond the CDR3, the reference TRBV5-5 and TRBJ1-5 genes provide the residues; the full variable domain reads: DAGVTQSPTHLIKTRGQQVTLRCSPISGHKSVSWYQQVLGQGPQFIFQYYEKEERGRGNFPDRFSARQFPNYSSELNVNALLLGDSALYLCASSHAGDGQPQHFGDGTRLSIL.